Following are 27 T cell receptor beta chains from one sample sequenced in a study of cytomegalovirus exposure and HLA in healthy donors. Vbeta (60) and Jbeta (13) primers were used in the PCR. Generated by immunoSEQ multiplex PCR, the TCRdb table keeps only in-frame clones and is missing some. The sample records 180,000 or so clones, about 75% being singletons. The sequenced sample was PBMCs. The receptor set was obtained from a man aged 45-65 years in good health and CMV-seropositive.

In nucleotides, the CDR3 is TGTGCCAGCAGTGAAGGTTTGGGCAGGGGGCTTCAGCCCCAGCATTTT. Encoded protein: CASSEGLGRGLQPQHF. The chain joins TRBV6-1 to TRBJ1-5; 8 bases agree with TRBD1. CDR1 is MNHNS, CDR2 SASEGT, per germline. The CDR3 consists of 16 residues. V trimming: 1 base; J trimming: 6 bases; junction bases outside the gene matches: 8.

V and J are TRBV5-1 and TRBJ2-3, with 10 bases matching TRBD1. V gave up 5 bases and J gave up 3 bases; unmatched junction bases: 6. The germline V gene encodes CDR1 SGHRS and CDR2 YFSETQ. CDR3 length equals 15 residues. The chain's CDR3 is CASSSGTGVTDTQYF. The CDR3, as DNA: TGCGCCAGCAGTTCCGGGACAGGGGTAACAGATACGCAGTATTTT.

The sample holds a few counts of this clone. The rearrangement links TRBV13 to TRBJ1-1; no firm D call. Germline CDR1 reads PRHDT; CDR2 reads FYEKMQ (reference sequence). This CDR3 is 16 amino acids long. Trimming removed 4 bases at V and 1 base at J, with 16 bases between. This CDR3 is CASSSTEHSRNTEAFF. CDR3 coding DNA: TGTGCCAGCAGCTCCACCGAACATTCAAGGAACACTGAAGCTTTCTTT.

This sequence joins TRBV29-1 and TRBJ1-2; TRBD1 is a possible D gene (6 bases). The CDR3 loop spans 14 amino acids. V was shortened by 5 bases and J by 3 bases, with 16 bases between the two germline ends. The germline CDR1 and CDR2 sequences are SQVTM and ANQGSEA. The chain's CDR3 is CSVIIPPGDYGYTF. CDR3 nucleotide sequence: TGCAGCGTTATTATCCCACCAGGGGACTATGGCTACACCTTC.

The chain has TRBV28 and TRBJ2-7; 12 bases map to TRBD2. V lost 7 bases, J lost 3 bases, and 7 bases stayed unmatched. This CDR3 is built from 15 residues. Per germline, CDR1 MDHEN and CDR2 SYDVKM. CDR3 amino acids: CASTRMTSGGYEQYF. CDR3 DNA sequence: TGTGCCAGCACACGAATGACTAGCGGGGGCTACGAGCAGTACTTC.

The chain is built from TRBV5-1 and TRBJ1-1, with TRBD1 as a possible D gene (5 bases). CDR1 and CDR2 from the germline V gene are SGHRS and YFSETQ. V dropped 4 bases and J dropped 2 bases, with 9 bases sitting between them. This CDR3 region has 13 residues. Written as DNA, the CDR3 is TGCGCCAGCAGCACGACAGCTAACACTGAAGCTTTCTTT. This encodes CASSTTANTEAFF.

This chain joins TRBV7-2 and TRBJ2-7, with 7 positions matching TRBD1. The V gene's germline CDR1 is SGHTA and CDR2 FQGNSA. The length of the CDR3 is 15 residues. With V trimmed by 4 bases and J by 0 bases, 6 bases remained unmatched. This chain's CDR3 is CASSWAGTDSYEQYF. The DNA for the CDR3 is TGTGCCAGCAGCTGGGCCGGGACAGACTCCTACGAGCAGTACTTC.

There are many counts of this clone. The V and J genes are TRBV11-2 and TRBJ1-5; D is undetermined. V shed 6 bases and J shed 2 bases, with 8 bases lying between them. CDR3 length equals 13 residues. Looked up from germline, CDR1 is SGHAT and CDR2 is FQNNGV. The CDR3 loop reads CASSQDRNQPQHF. The CDR3 nucleotides read TGTGCCAGCAGTCAGGATCGCAATCAGCCCCAGCATTTT.

This clone came up once. The gene calls are TRBV9 and TRBJ2-3; possibly TRBD1 for D (6 bases). With 4 bases removed from V and 1 base from J, the gap between germline ends came to 16 bases. In germline, CDR1 is SGDLS, CDR2 YYNGEE. The CDR3 spans 16 residues. CDR3 nucleotide sequence: TGTGCCAGCAGCTATCACGGGACAACTCGCACAGATACGCAGTATTTT. As protein: CASSYHGTTRTDTQYF.

This sequence joins TRBV5-1 and TRBJ2-5; TRBD2 aligns across 10 bases. The V segment lost 2 bases and the J segment 3 bases; nucleotides outside the gene matches: 4. CDR1 SGHRS and CDR2 YFSETQ come from the germline V gene. The CDR3 has 15 residues. CDR3 loop: CASSFGTSGEETQYF. The CDR3, as DNA: TGCGCCAGCAGCTTTGGAACTAGCGGGGAAGAGACCCAGTACTTC.

The chain uses TRBV2 and TRBJ1-4; 7 bases line up with TRBD1. Looked up from germline, CDR1 is SNHLY and CDR2 is FYNNEI. The CDR3 runs 15 residues. V lost 6 bases, J lost 3 bases, and 7 bases stayed unmatched. CDR3 DNA sequence: TGTGCCAGCAGAATTGAACAGGGGCCTAATGAAAAACTGTTTTTT. Encoded protein: CASRIEQGPNEKLFF. Drawing the rest from reference TRBV2 and TRBJ1-4, the complete variable domain is EPEVTQTPSHQVTQMGQEVILRCVPISNHLYFYWYRQILGQKVEFLVSFYNNEISEKSEIFDDQFSVERPDGSNFTLKIRSTKLEDSAMYFCASRIEQGPNEKLFFGSGTQLSVL.

This clone showed up just once. This chain uses TRBV2 with TRBJ1-1; possibly TRBD1 for D (6 bases). The length of the CDR3 is 15 residues. Germline CDR1 and CDR2: SNHLY and FYNNEI. Trimming left V 6 bases short and J 1 base short, with 15 bases between. CDR3 in DNA: TGTGCCAGCAGGGGCAGGGGCGGAGGGAACACTGAAGCTTTCTTT. Its translation is CASRGRGGGNTEAFF.

The chain links TRBV5-4 to TRBJ2-7, with TRBD2 matching 11 bases. Looked up from germline, CDR1 is SGHNT and CDR2 is YYREEE (reference sequence). The V segment lost 0 bases and the J segment 4 bases; nucleotides outside the gene matches: 3. The CDR3 runs to 15 residues. The CDR3 nucleotides read TGTGCCAGCAGCTTGGGACTAGCGGGGTCATACGAGCAGTACTTC. It translates to CASSLGLAGSYEQYF. The entire variable domain, with the rest obtained from reference TRBV5-4 and TRBJ2-7, is as follows: ETGVTQSPTHLIKTRGQQVTLRCSSQSGHNTVSWYQQALGQGPQFIFQYYREEENGRGNFPPRFSGLQFPNYSSELNVNALELDDSALYLCASSLGLAGSYEQYFGPGTRLTVT.

This clone appeared a few times. V is TRBV2 and J is TRBJ2-7; possible D gene TRBD1, 7 bases. This CDR3 is built from 15 residues. Germline V gives CDR1 SNHLY, CDR2 FYNNEI. With 5 bases removed from V and 5 bases from J, the gap between germline ends came to 19 bases. DNA for the CDR3: TGTGCCAGCAGTTACACCAGGGGGGACGTGAACGAGCAGTACGTC. This codes for CASSYTRGDVNEQYV.

The chain recombines TRBV5-1 with TRBJ2-1; the D is unclear. CDR3 length equals 12 residues. Per germline, CDR1 SGHRS and CDR2 YFSETQ. V lost 5 bases and J 7 bases, leaving 10 bases between the germline ends. As DNA, the CDR3 is TGCGCCAGCAGTCGAGATTGGAATGAGCAGTTCTTC. It codes for CASSRDWNEQFF.

This rearrangement joins TRBV9 to TRBJ2-3; 11 bases line up with TRBD2. V lost 0 bases, J lost 2 bases, and 5 bases stayed unmatched. The CDR3 has 17 amino acids. Germline V gives CDR1 SGDLS, CDR2 YYNGEE. The DNA for the CDR3 is TGTGCCAGCAGCGTAGCTAGCGGGGGGACCTACACAGATACGCAGTATTTT. It encodes CASSVASGGTYTDTQYF.

The rearrangement uses TRBV28 and TRBJ1-4; no clear D. The germline CDR1 and CDR2 sequences are MDHEN and SYDVKM. The CDR3 totals 14 residues. The germline V and J ends were trimmed by 9 bases and 8 bases, with 19 bases remaining between them. The CDR3 here is CASSTGSKSEKLFF. CDR3 nucleotides: TGTGCCAGTTCCACGGGGAGTAAGAGCGAAAAACTGTTTTTT.

This chain links TRBV15 with TRBJ2-3; D is perhaps TRBD1 (6 bases). The ends were cut back, 0 bases at V and 2 bases at J, with 12 bases in the middle. This CDR3 region has 16 residues. Germline V lookup: CDR1 LNHNV, CDR2 YYDKDF (reference sequence). The DNA of the CDR3 is TGTGCCACCAGCAGAGATCGAGGACAGCACACAGATACGCAGTATTTT. Its translation: CATSRDRGQHTDTQYF.

This chain connects TRBV28 to TRBJ1-2; 8 nucleotides agree with TRBD1. The length of the CDR3 is 13 residues. The germline gives CDR1 MDHEN, CDR2 SYDVKM. V was pared by 6 bases and J by 6 bases, with 6 bases of the junction left unmatched. This CDR3 reads CASRGPGGDGYTF. DNA of the CDR3: TGTGCCAGCAGGGGCCCAGGGGGCGATGGCTACACCTTC.

This clone was seen more than once but under ten times. The V gene is TRBV13, the J gene TRBJ2-5; D might be TRBD1 (6 bases). TRBJ2-7 matches the DNA end more closely, so the J call is doubtful. The CDR3 contains 13 residues. Germline assignment: CDR1 PRHDT and CDR2 FYEKMQ (reference sequence). In nucleotides, the CDR3 is TGTGCCAGCAGCTTAGCAGGGGCCTACGAGCAGTACTTC. Translated, it gives CASSLAGAYEQYF.

The chain links TRBV5-1 to TRBJ2-2, with 12 bases identical to TRBD1. This CDR3 spans 15 amino acids. CDR1 and CDR2 from the germline V gene are SGHRS and YFSETQ. V lost 4 bases, J lost 4 bases, and 2 bases stayed unmatched. The CDR3 region has the DNA TGCGCCAGCAGCGTGGGACAGGGGGCCACCGGGGAGCTGTTTTTT. This translates into CASSVGQGATGELFF.

The chain employs TRBV28 and TRBJ1-1; the match to TRBD1 covers 10 bases. The CDR3 covers 18 residues. Per germline, CDR1 MDHEN and CDR2 SYDVKM. Trimming cost V 3 bases and J 5 bases; bases outside gene matches: 15. CDR3 amino acids: CASSFTAPTGTGDTEAFF. DNA of the CDR3: TGTGCCAGCAGTTTTACAGCCCCGACCGGGACAGGGGATACTGAAGCTTTCTTT.

The chain couples TRBV21-1 to TRBJ2-7; the DNA was not used to check the table's D call, TRBD2. TRBV21-1 is a recognized pseudogene. The CDR3 extends over 18 amino acids. In nucleotides, the CDR3 is TGTGCCAGCAGCAAAGCGCTTTTTGCTAGCGGGAGACACTACGAGCAGTACGTC. It codes for CASSKALFASGRHYEQYV.

V and J are TRBV19 and TRBJ1-5; 7 bases are shared with TRBD1. From germline, CDR1 is LNHDA and CDR2 SQIVND (reference sequence). The CDR3 has 15 amino acids. J lost 1 base, V lost 3 bases, and 3 bases had no gene match. For the CDR3, the DNA is TGTGCCAGTAGTATTCGACAGGGAAGCAATCAGCCCCAGCATTTT. Residues: CASSIRQGSNQPQHF.

The gene calls are TRBV6-5 and TRBJ1-1; the D gene is possibly TRBD1 (6 bases). Germline assignment: CDR1 MNHEY and CDR2 SVGAGI. V shed 0 bases and J shed 6 bases, with 8 bases lying between them. The CDR3 has 13 residues. In DNA form, the CDR3 reads TGTGCCAGCAGTTACTCACAGGGAGCTGAAGCTTTCTTT. Translated: CASSYSQGAEAFF.

This clone was found once. Different DNA sequences within this sample yield the same CDR3. This rearrangement joins TRBV28 to TRBJ1-6, with TRBD1 matching 9 bases. This CDR3 is built from 14 residues. V lost 2 bases and J lost 7; bases outside the gene matches: 0. The V gene's germline CDR1 is MDHEN and CDR2 SYDVKM. The CDR3 DNA reads as TGTGCCAGCAGTTTAGGGACAGGGAATTCACCCCTCCACTTT. It yields the protein CASSLGTGNSPLHF.

The table lists this clone with a count of one. A much larger clonotype is one base distant, so this may be a read error. The V call is TRBV2, the J call TRBJ1-2; TRBD1 aligns across 9 bases. J lost 4 bases, V lost 6 bases, and 6 bases had no gene match. Germline V gene lookup returns CDR1 SNHLY and CDR2 FYNNEI. This CDR3 comprises 14 residues. The CDR3 DNA follows: TGTGCCAGCAGACCCGGGACAGGGAGCTATGGCTACACCTTC. It codes for CASRPGTGSYGYTF.